This T cell receptor beta chain comes out of a study of shared clonotypes between healthy human individuals. Study observations and caveats: Represented diversity, genetic and exposure-history alike, was limited by few donors.

Points on this clone: The antigen remains unidentified.

V shed 2 bases and J 4 bases; nucleotides not matched to a gene: 6. Per germline, CDR1 GTSNPN and CDR2 SVGIG (reference sequence). CDR3 length: 14 residues. Assay used: immunoSEQ multiplex PCR; TCRdb lists only in-frame clones, some missing. The table includes under 1,100,000 clones, under 80% detected once. The V call is TRBV30, the J call TRBJ1-1, with 8 bases matching TRBD1. Sequencing was performed on memory CD4+ T cells sorted from blood. Noted subset: CD45RA-negative fraction. This sequence was found in a young man in good health. The CDR3 here is CAWSPQGGSTEAFF. CDR3 sequence (DNA): TGTGCCTGGAGTCCACAGGGGGGCAGCACTGAAGCTTTCTTT.